This T cell receptor beta chain appears in the sequencing data of a study of monozygotic twins with cystic fibrosis. The V and J ends lost 1 base and 2 bases respectively, with 11 bases between them. This CDR3 has 16 residues. Germline loops: CDR1 SEHNR, CDR2 FQNEAQ (reference sequence). The data were produced by immunoSEQ multiplex PCR, yet TCRdb's version contains in-frame clones alone and is incomplete. The table lists roughly 13,000 clones, more than 80% of them singletons. The source is a boy aged 10-17 years with cystic fibrosis. V usage is TRBV7-9 and J usage is TRBJ2-2; D is ambiguous. Sequenced sample: blood. This CDR3 reads CASSLGVRANTGELFF. The CDR3 DNA reads as TGTGCCAGCAGCTTAGGAGTAAGGGCCAACACCGGGGAGCTGTTTTTT.